This T cell receptor (beta chain) was profiled in a study of cytotoxic CD8 clonotypes in ibrutinib-treated CLL. Study-wide background: Mean productive templates were around 260,000; mean productive rearrangements were 94,082. Overall study findings and caveats: At ibrutinib response, clonality increased, and at progression it declined back toward baseline.

Data came from immunoSEQ multiplex PCR; TCRdb stores just in-frame clones and leaves some out. The sample carries about 140,000 clones, less than 95% recorded once. Concerning this clone itself: Its specificity is unknown.

This CDR3 is built from 15 residues. CDR1 is SGHTA and CDR2 is FQGTGA in the germline V gene. With V trimmed by 1 base and J by 0 bases, 3 bases remained unmatched. The clonotype comes from a human donor with chronic lymphocytic leukemia. The rearrangement uses TRBV7-3 and TRBJ2-7, with 7 bases identical to TRBD2. The sample in question was PBMCs, obtained after 12 months of ibrutinib treatment. The CDR3 DNA is TGTGCCAGCAGCTTAAACAGCGGGGCCTCCTACGAGCAGTACTTC. It yields the protein CASSLNSGASYEQYF.